Here is one T cell receptor (beta chain) with its context. Its matching antigen is unknown. This CDR3 contains 11 residues. Trimming removed 2 bases at V and 6 bases at J, with 4 bases between. The sample belongs to a study of glioma-infiltrating T cells. Findings and limits, study-wide: Gliomas, especially low-grade, showed above-expected tissue-blood divergence; non-neoplastic patients showed below.

Using RNA template, CDR3s of TCR alpha and beta were amplified with iRepertoire arm-PCR. TCRdb passed the multiplex PCR reads through MiXCR, listing each CDR3 protein once. Of about 140,000 distinct CDR3 sequences in the sample, roughly two fifths were seen once. Source material: glioma tissue, nonneoplastic brain tissue, or PBMCs (not recorded which). This TCR was recovered from a human donor with low-grade glioma or glioblastoma, undergoing nonglioma brain surgery, or in good health (not recorded which). The chain couples TRBV12-3 or TRBV12-4 to TRBJ1-2; no reliable D call. The CDR3 sequence is CASSLSNGYTF. The CDR3 DNA reads as TGTGCCAGCAGTTTATCCAATGGCTACACCTTC.